Each of the 13 T cell receptor beta chains below was sequenced from the same sample in a study of T cells in women clearing cervical HPV infection. Assay used: immunoSEQ multiplex PCR; TCRdb lists only in-frame clones, some missing. This table lists some 40,000 clones. The sequenced sample consisted of blood buffy coat. The origin of the receptors is a woman aged 18-70 years with a cervical HPV16 infection that either progressed to CIN3+ or cleared (not recorded which).

Remarks on this clone: The read stops 3 residues short of the end of the CDR3; the missing end is completed from the germline J gene. The V call is TRBV18, the J call TRBJ2-3; 12 positions match TRBD2. This CDR3 is 16 amino acids long. In germline, CDR1 is KGHSH, CDR2 LQKENI. CDR3 amino acids: CASSPGLAGLQETQYF. CDR3 bases read: TGTGCCAGCTCCCCAGGACTAGCGGGACTTCAAGAGACG.

The sequenced CDR3 bases are TGTGCCAGTAGTTCGGGGAGCTCCTACAATGAG. This encodes CASSSGSSYNE. The whole CDR3 region reads CASSSGSSYNEQFF. The chain employs TRBV19 and TRBJ2-1; D is perhaps TRBD2 (5 bases). The read terminates 3 residues ahead of where the CDR3 ends, so the germline J gene completes it. V gave up 5 bases and J gave up 0 bases, with 8 bases separating them. This CDR3 spans 14 amino acids. Germline CDR1 and CDR2: LNHDA and SQIVND (reference sequence).

About this clone: The read falls 3 residues short of the CDR3 end, and the missing part is taken from the germline J gene. This chain joins TRBV19 and TRBJ2-4; 8 bases line up with TRBD1. There are 15 residues in the CDR3. CDR1 is LNHDA, CDR2 SQIVND, per germline (reference sequence). The CDR3 DNA, read in part, is TGTGCCAGTAGTTCGGACAGGGCACCTAACTATGGT. This codes for CASSSDRAPNYG. In full, the CDR3 is CASSSDRAPNYGQYF.

Turning to this clone: From the germline J gene comes the end of the CDR3, since the read stops 3 residues before it. This chain connects TRBV4-2 to TRBJ2-5; the match to TRBD2 covers 12 bases. Germline loops: CDR1 LGHNA, CDR2 YNFKEQ. The CDR3 is made up of 16 amino acids. Germline trimming cut 0 bases from V and 6 bases from J; bases unmatched to any gene: 5. This CDR3 is CASSQETTSGSQTQYF. Partial CDR3 DNA: TGTGCCAGCAGCCAAGAGACGACTAGCGGGAGTCAGACC.

About this clone: The sequence runs out 3 residues before the end of the CDR3; the remainder is reconstructed from the germline J gene. This same CDR3 is encoded by further DNA sequences in the sample. The genes are TRBV7-9 and TRBJ1-3; no definite D call. The CDR3 totals 15 residues. CDR1 is SEHNR, CDR2 FQNEAQ, per germline (reference sequence). V lost 5 bases and J 0 bases, leaving 11 bases between the germline ends. CDR3 bases read: TGTGCCAGCAGCGTCAGCGATAGCTCTGGAAACACC. This gives the protein CASSVSDSSGNT. The entire CDR3 protein is CASSVSDSSGNTIYF.

Comment on this clone: The DNA ends 3 residues before the CDR3 does, and the rest of the CDR3 is filled in from the germline J gene. This chain uses TRBV28 with TRBJ2-7, with 9 positions matching TRBD2. The CDR3 length is 19 residues. The V gene end was trimmed by 8 bases and the J gene end by 4 bases; junction bases not matched to a gene: 24. Per the germline V gene, CDR1 is MDHEN and CDR2 is SYDVKM. Incomplete CDR3 DNA: TGTGCCAGCCCCCCGTCCGCCACTAGCGGGCAAACGGGACTTTACGAG. This sequence encodes CASPPSATSGQTGLYE. The full CDR3 sequence reads CASPPSATSGQTGLYEQYF.

As concerns this clone: The read comes to an end 3 residues before the CDR3 does, leaving the germline J gene to fill in the end. This rearrangement joins TRBV5-1 to TRBJ2-1; D unclear. This CDR3 is built from 14 residues. Looked up from germline, CDR1 is SGHRS and CDR2 is YFSETQ. V lost 2 bases and J lost 8, with 14 bases in between. CDR3 bases read: TGCGCCAGCAGCTTCCGGTACCAGGAAGATGAG. Encoded protein: CASSFRYQEDE. From start to end, the CDR3 is CASSFRYQEDEQFF. Looking up the rest from reference TRBV5-1 and TRBJ2-1 gives the full variable domain: KAGVTQTPRYLIKTRGQQVTLSCSPISGHRSVSWYQQTPGQGLQFLFEYFSETQRNKGNFPGRFSGRQFSNSRSEMNVSTLELGDSALYLCASSFRYQEDEQFFGPGTRLTVL.

Concerning this clone itself: The CDR3 is cut off 3 residues early in the read; its end comes from the germline J gene. The genes are TRBV20-1 and TRBJ1-4, with 7 positions matching TRBD1. Per the germline V gene, CDR1 is DFQATT and CDR2 is SNEGSKA (reference sequence). V lost 6 bases and J lost 0; bases outside the gene matches: 10. The CDR3 length is 16 residues. The CDR3 here is CSALDRDSATNEKLFF. The part of the CDR3 DNA that was read is TGCAGTGCCTTAGACCGGGACAGTGCAACTAATGAAAAA.

In the case of this clone: The read halts 3 residues ahead of the CDR3 end, with the missing end drawn from the germline J gene. This chain uses TRBV20-1 with TRBJ2-2, with 10 bases identical to TRBD2. V gave up 0 bases and J gave up 5 bases; unmatched junction bases: 6. The CDR3 length is 16 residues. Germline CDR1 DFQATT, CDR2 SNEGSKA (reference sequence). Incomplete CDR3 DNA: TGCAGTGCTAGAGACTCCGGGACTAGCGATACCGGGGAG. It encodes CSARDSGTSDTGE. The whole CDR3 region reads CSARDSGTSDTGELFF.

With regard to this clone: The CDR3 extends 3 residues past the end of the read, so its final part is completed from the germline J gene. V is TRBV20-1 and J is TRBJ2-2; perhaps TRBD1 as D (5 bases). The CDR3 covers 14 residues. CDR1 DFQATT and CDR2 SNEGSKA come from the germline V gene (reference sequence). Partial CDR3 DNA: TGCAGTGCTAGTCATCATGGGGCGAATGAAAAG. Translated, it gives CSASHHGANEK. The whole CDR3 is CSASHHGANEKLFF.

As regards this clone: The read ends 3 residues shy of where the CDR3 ends; the end is completed using the germline J gene. This chain connects TRBV19 to TRBJ1-1; 9 bases map to TRBD1. With 4 bases clipped from V and 4 bases from J, the junction kept 7 bases outside the gene matches. Germline V CDR1 and CDR2: LNHDA, SQIVND (reference sequence). The CDR3 spans 15 residues. The CDR3 DNA, read in part, is TGTGCCAGTAGTACCCAGACAGGGGGAAGCACTGAA. Its translation is CASSTQTGGSTE. In full, the CDR3 reads CASSTQTGGSTEAFF.

For this clone: Coverage ceases 3 residues before the CDR3 finishes, and the germline J gene fills in the end. The V gene is TRBV20-1, the J gene TRBJ2-5; 11 nucleotides align to TRBD2. Per germline, CDR1 DFQATT and CDR2 SNEGSKA (reference sequence). V gave up 1 base and J gave up 3 bases; unmatched junction bases: 13. The CDR3 contains 18 residues. The covered CDR3 bases are TGCAGTGCTAGAGGTCCTAGCGGGAGGCTAAAGGGGGAAGAGACC. It specifies CSARGPSGRLKGEET. The CDR3 as a whole reads CSARGPSGRLKGEETQYF.

With regard to this clone: The read finishes 3 residues shy of the CDR3 end, and the germline J gene is used to complete it. The J gene is TRBJ1-1, the V gene TRBV19; 8 bases agree with TRBD1. V lost 5 bases and J lost 6; bases outside the gene matches: 11. The germline V gene encodes CDR1 LNHDA and CDR2 SQIVND (reference sequence). The CDR3 covers 15 residues. The sequenced CDR3 bases are TGTGCCAGTAGTGATAGGGTGCAGGGGGCCTCTGAA. Its protein is CASSDRVQGASE. The entire CDR3 protein is CASSDRVQGASEAFF.